The TCR beta chain under discussion was sequenced for a study of shared clonotypes between healthy human individuals. Study details: A couple of women and a few men aged 18 to 49 served as donors. Study-level results: Estimated richness values were generally larger in naive subsets than in memory subsets. Non-shared clonotypes had lower generation probabilities than clonotypes shared by all four sorted-subset donors.

This CDR3 comprises 16 residues. Germline V gives CDR1 KGHSH, CDR2 LQKENI. The split of CD4+ cells yielded CD45RA+ naive and CD45RA-negative memory subsets. The sample holds one count of this clone. Its antigen is not known. A junction boundary mismatches the germline segment, possibly from a read error. Generated by immunoSEQ multiplex PCR, the TCRdb table keeps only in-frame clones and is missing some. The sample carries about 2.3 million clones, approximately 93% recorded once. The clonotype originates from a young man in good health. Some clones in this sample may be carry-over from other donors' samples. The sequencing input was naive CD4+ T cells from PBMCs. Regarding subset: CD45RA+ positively selected. The gene calls are TRBV18 and TRBJ2-3; 13 nucleotides agree with TRBD2. Here the CDR3 reads CASSPGLAGYTDTRYF. CDR3 DNA: TGTGCCAGCTCTCCGGGACTAGCGGGATACACAGATACGCGGTATTTT.